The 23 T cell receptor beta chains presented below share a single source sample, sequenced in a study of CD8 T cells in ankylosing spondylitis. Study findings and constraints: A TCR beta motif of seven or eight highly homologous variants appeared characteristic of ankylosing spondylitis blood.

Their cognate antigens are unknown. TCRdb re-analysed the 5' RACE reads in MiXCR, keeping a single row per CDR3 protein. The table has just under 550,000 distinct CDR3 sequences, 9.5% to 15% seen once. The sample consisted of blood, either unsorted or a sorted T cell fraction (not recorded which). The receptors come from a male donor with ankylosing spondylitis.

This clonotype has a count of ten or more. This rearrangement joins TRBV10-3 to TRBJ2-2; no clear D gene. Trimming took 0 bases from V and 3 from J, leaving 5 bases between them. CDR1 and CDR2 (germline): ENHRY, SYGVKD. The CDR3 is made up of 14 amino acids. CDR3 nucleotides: TGTGCCATCAGTGAGTCGGCGGACACCGGGGAGCTGTTTTTT. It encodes CAISESADTGELFF.

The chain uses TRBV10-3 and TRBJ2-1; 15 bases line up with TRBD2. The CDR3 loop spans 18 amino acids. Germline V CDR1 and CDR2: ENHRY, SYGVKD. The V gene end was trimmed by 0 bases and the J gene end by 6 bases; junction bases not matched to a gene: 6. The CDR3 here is CAISESGGTSGRINEQFF. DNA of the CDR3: TGTGCCATCAGTGAGTCTGGGGGGACTAGCGGGAGGATCAATGAGCAGTTCTTC.

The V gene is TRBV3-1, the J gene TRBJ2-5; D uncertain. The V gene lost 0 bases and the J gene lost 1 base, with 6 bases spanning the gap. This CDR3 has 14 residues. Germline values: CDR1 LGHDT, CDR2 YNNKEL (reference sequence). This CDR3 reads CASSQEAVQETQYF. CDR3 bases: TGTGCCAGCAGCCAAGAGGCAGTCCAAGAGACCCAGTACTTC.

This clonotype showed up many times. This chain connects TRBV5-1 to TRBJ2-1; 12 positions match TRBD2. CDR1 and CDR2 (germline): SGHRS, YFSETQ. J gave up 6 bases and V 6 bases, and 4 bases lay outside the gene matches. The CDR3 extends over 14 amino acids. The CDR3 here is CASTGLAGTNEQFF. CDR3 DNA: TGCGCCAGCACGGGACTAGCGGGCACCAATGAGCAGTTCTTC.

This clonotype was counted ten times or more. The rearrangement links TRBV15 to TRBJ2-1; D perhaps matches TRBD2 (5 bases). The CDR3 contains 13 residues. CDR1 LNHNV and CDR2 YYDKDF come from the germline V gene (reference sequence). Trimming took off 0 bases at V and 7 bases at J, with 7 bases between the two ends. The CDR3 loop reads CATSRDRRNEQFF. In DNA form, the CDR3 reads TGTGCCACCAGCAGAGATAGGAGGAATGAGCAGTTCTTC.

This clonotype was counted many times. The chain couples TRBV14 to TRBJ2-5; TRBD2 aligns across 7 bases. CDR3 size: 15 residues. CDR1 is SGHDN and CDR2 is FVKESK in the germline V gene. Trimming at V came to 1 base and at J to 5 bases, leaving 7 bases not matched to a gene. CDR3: CASSQGEGAFETQYF. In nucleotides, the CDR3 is TGTGCCAGCAGCCAAGGGGAGGGCGCGTTCGAGACCCAGTACTTC.

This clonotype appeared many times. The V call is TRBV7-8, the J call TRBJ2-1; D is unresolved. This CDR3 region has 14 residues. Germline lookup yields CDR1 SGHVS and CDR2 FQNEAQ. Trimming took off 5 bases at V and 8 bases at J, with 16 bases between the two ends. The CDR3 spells CASSRSGLRYEQFF. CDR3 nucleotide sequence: TGTGCCAGCAGCCGCTCGGGTTTGCGGTATGAGCAGTTCTTC.

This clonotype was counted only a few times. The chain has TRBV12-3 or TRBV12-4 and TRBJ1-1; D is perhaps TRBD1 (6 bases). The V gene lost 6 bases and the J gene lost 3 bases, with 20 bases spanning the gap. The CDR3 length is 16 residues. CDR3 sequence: CASSRIHRARDTEAFF. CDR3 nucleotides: TGTGCCAGCAGCCGCATTCACAGGGCACGCGACACTGAAGCTTTCTTT.

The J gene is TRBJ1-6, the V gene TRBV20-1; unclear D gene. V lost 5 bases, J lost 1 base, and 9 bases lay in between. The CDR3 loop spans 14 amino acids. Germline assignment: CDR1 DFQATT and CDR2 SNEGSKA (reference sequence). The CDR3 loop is CSAGPGSYNSPLHF. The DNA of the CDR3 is TGCAGTGCTGGGCCCGGGTCCTATAATTCACCCCTCCACTTT.

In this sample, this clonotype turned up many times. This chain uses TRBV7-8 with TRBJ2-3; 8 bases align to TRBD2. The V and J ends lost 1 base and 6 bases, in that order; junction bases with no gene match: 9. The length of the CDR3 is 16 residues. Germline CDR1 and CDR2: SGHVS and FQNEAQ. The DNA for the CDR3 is TGTGCCAGCAGCTTAGTAGGAGAGCGGGAGTTCGATACGCAGTATTTT. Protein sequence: CASSLVGEREFDTQYF.

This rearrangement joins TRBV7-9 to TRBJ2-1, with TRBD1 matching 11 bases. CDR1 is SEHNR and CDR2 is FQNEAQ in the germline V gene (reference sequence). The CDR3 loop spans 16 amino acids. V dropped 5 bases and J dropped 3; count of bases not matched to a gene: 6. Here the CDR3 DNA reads TGTGCCAGCAGCACGATCGGGACAGGGGGCTACAATGAGCAGTTCTTC. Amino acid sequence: CASSTIGTGGYNEQFF.

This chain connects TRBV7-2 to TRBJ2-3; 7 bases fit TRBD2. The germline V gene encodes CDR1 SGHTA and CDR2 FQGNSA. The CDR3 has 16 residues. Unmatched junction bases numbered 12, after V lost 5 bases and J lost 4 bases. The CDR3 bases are TGTGCCAGCAGCCAAAACGGGGGGTCTACGGCAGATACGCAGTATTTT. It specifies CASSQNGGSTADTQYF.

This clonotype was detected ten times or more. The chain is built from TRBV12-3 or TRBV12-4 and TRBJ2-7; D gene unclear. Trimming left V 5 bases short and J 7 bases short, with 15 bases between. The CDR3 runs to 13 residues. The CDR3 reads CASSQHVMLEQYV. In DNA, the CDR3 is TGTGCCAGCAGTCAACACGTCATGTTGGAGCAGTACGTC.

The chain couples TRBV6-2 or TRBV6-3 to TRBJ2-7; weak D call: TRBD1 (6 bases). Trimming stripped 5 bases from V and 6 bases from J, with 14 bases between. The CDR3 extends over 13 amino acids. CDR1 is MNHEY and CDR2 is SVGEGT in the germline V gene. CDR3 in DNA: TGTGCCAGCAGTCCATACCAGGGGCGCGAGCAGTACGTC. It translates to CASSPYQGREQYV.

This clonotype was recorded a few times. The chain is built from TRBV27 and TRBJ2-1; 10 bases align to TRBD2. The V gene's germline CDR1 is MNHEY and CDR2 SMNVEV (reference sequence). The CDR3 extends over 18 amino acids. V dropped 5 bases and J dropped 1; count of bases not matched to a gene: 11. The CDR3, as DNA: TGTGCCAGCAGTGCAGGACTAGCGGAAGGCCTATCCTACAATGAGCAGTTCTTC. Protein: CASSAGLAEGLSYNEQFF.

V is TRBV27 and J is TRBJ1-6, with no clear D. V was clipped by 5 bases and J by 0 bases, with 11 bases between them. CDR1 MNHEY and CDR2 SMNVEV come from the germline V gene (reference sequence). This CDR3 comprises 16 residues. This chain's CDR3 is CASSALARSYNSPLHF. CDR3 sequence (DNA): TGTGCCAGCAGTGCCCTTGCACGCTCCTATAATTCACCCCTCCACTTT.

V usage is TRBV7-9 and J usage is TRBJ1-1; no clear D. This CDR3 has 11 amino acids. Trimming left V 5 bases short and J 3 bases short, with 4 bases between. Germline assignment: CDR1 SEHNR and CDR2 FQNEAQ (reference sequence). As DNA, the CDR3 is TGTGCCAGCAGCCGGTACACTGAAGCTTTCTTT. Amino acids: CASSRYTEAFF.

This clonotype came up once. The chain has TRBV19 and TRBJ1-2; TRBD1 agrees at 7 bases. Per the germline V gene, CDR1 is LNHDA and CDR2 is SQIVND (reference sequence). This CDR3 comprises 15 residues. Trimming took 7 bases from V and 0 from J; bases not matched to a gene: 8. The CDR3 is CASTPDRSTNYGYTF. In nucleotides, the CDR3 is TGTGCCAGTACCCCGGACAGGAGCACTAACTATGGCTACACCTTC.

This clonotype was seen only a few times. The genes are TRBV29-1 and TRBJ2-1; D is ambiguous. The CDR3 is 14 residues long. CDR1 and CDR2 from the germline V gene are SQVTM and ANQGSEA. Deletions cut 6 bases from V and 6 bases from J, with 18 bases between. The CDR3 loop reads CSVVANPNGNEQFF. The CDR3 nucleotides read TGCAGCGTCGTGGCGAACCCGAACGGCAATGAGCAGTTCTTC.

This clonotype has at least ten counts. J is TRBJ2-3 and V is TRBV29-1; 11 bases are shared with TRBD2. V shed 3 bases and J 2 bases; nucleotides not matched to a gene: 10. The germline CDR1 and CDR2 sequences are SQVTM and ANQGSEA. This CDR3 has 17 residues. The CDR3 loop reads CSVEFGSGREITDTQYF. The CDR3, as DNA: TGCAGCGTTGAGTTCGGTAGCGGGAGGGAAATCACAGATACGCAGTATTTT.

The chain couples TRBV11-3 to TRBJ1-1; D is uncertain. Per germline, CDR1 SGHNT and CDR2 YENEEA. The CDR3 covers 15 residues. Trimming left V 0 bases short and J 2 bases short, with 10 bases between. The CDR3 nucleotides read TGTGCCAGCAGCTTAGACCGGAGTTTCAACACTGAAGCTTTCTTT. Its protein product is CASSLDRSFNTEAFF.

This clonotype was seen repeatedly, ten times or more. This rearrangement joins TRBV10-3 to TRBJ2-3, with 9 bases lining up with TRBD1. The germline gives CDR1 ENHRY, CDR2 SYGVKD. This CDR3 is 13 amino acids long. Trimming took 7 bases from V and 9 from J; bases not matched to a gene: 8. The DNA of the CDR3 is TGTGCCATCAACCGGGACAGGGAGACAACGCAGTATTTT. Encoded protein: CAINRDRETTQYF.

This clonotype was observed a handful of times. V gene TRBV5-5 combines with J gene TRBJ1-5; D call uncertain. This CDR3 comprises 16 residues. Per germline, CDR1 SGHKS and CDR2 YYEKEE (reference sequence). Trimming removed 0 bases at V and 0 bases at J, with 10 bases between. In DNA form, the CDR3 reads TGTGCCAGCAGCTTGGGGGCATACTATAGCAATCAGCCCCAGCATTTT. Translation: CASSLGAYYSNQPQHF.